This T cell receptor (beta chain) was observed in a study of vaccination effects on CD4 cells after COVID-19 (dated by TCRdb to between 2022 and 2023). The study in broad terms: To identify antigen-specific CD4+ T cell clonotypes by their expansion, the ViraFEST assay first stimulated PBMC with viral peptide pools and then applied TCR sequencing. Two doses of either the BNT162b2 or the mRNA-1273 mRNA SARS-CoV-2 vaccine were administered to participants. Pre-vaccine samples from two convalescent patients were drawn 16 days and one week before the first dose, 142 and 148 days after COVID-19 diagnosis. Each well held roughly 2.2 million PBMC cultured in IMDM containing roughly 5% human AB serum, 8.5 to 10 IU/ml IL-2 and gentamicin, along with 10 ug/ml peptides. SARS-CoV-2 spike-specific CD4+ TCR repertoires from before and after mRNA vaccination were compared in COVID-19 convalescent patients and in infection-naive vaccine recipients. A total of more than 8 COVID-19 convalescent patients and several SARS-CoV-2-naive healthy vaccine recipients were included in the full study. Cultures from other donors in the study were sequenced with the Oncomine TCR Beta short-read assay on an Illumina iSeq 100.

Study-wide findings and limitations: At late post-vaccination timepoints, both infection-induced and vaccine-induced clones showed marked clonal contraction, consistent with waning T cell responses. Among convalescent patients, the spike-reactive repertoire after vaccination was made up mainly of new vaccine-induced clones that were largely distinct from the clones induced by infection. Limitations of the study were the small number of convalescent patients and the absence of early post-infection timepoints.

Based on the germline V gene (reference sequence), the CDR1 and CDR2 sequences are LGHDT and YNNKEL. Spanning cysteine to phenylalanine, the CDR3 consists of 17 amino acids. CDR3 DNA is the only sequence kept; it has 51 bases, read in frame from the first base. The trim is 4 bases for V and 2 bases for J, with a gap of 21 bases between the germline ends. Library method: the immunoSEQ multiplex PCR assay. DNA from the cultured, isolated CD4+ T cells was subjected to TCR beta CDR3 sequencing. On the authors' methods: Non-productive TCR sequences were discarded, and reads were trimmed to the CDR3 region, with only CDR3s of 7 or more amino acids retained. The MANAFEST web app was used to pick out antigen-specific clonotypes by comparing their expansion in peptide wells with that in reference cultures. To be called positive, a clone needed expansion at FDR<0.05 compared with the reference and with all other wells, an odds ratio greater than 5, and a frequency greater than 0.1% in two replicate wells. Clonotypes significantly expanded in SARS-CoV-2 spike wells and in at least one common cold coronavirus spike condition were defined as cross-reactive. CDR3 similarity was assessed by Levenshtein distance using the stringdist R package, and unrooted trees were constructed with ape in R 3.6.1. TCRdb provides this immuneACCESS table in a form limited to in-frame rearrangements. Some clones are lacking; in checked studies, under half of them reflect an unresolved V gene, and why the rest are absent is not known. The D gene and trimming were derived from the DNA, and the V and J assignments and clone size from that table. This sample is represented by some 63,000 clones; 65% to 75% of them were singletons. The leading ten clones occupy 20% to 25% of the sample.

Comment on this clone: What antigen it recognizes has not been identified. The sample holds no much larger clone one base away, and base qualities are not on file.

After 10 days of culture, CD4+ T cells were isolated with the EasySep CD4+ T cell isolation kit. PCR-confirmed SARS-CoV-2 infection had occurred in convalescent patients between March and December 2020, before the Alpha, Beta and Delta variants emerged in the United States. Half of the culture medium was replaced with fresh IL-2-containing medium on days 3 and 7. Unless noted otherwise, every peptide stimulation condition was grown in triplicate wells. Using Ficoll-Paque Plus gradient centrifugation, PBMC were separated from whole blood and then either used fresh or cryopreserved at -140C. The QIAamp micro DNA kit was used to extract genomic DNA from the cultured CD4+ T cells.

The sequence came from a human donor who had a prior SARS-CoV-2 infection. This specimen was CD4+ T cells from PBMCs cultured without peptide, taken before COVID-19 vaccination. The chain is made from TRBV3-1 (or the pseudogene TRBV3-2) and TRBJ2-7; the D gene could be TRBD1 or TRBD2, each one agreeing over 5 bases. The nucleotide sequence is given as TGTGCCAGCAGCCCCGGGACCGTCTCCCCGTCGACCTACGAGCAGTACTTC. This is translated as CASSPGTVSPSTYEQYF.